This T cell receptor (beta chain) was retrieved from a study of blood T cell repertoires in COVID-19. At the level of the study: The study drew acute and convalescent COVID-19 samples from the United States, Italy and Spain. Sources were T cells, B-cell-depleted T cells, or PBMCs; the material itself was cDNA or gDNA.

The CDR3 covers 16 residues. CDR1 KGHSH and CDR2 LQKENI come from the germline V gene. The ends lost 6 bases at V and 4 bases at J; junction bases unmatched: 12. In the authors' methods: The authors estimated nucleated cell counts from reference gene primer amplification. The repertoire was sequenced with immunoSEQ multiplex PCR; TCRdb's copy has only in-frame clones and lacks some. V and J calls and clone size are given by that table; D and trimming were obtained from the DNA. Of some 160,000 clones listed, just over 90% are singletons. The specimen was peripheral blood. The V and J genes are TRBV18 and TRBJ1-2, with 9 bases aligning to TRBD1. The clonotype originates from a man between 18 and 35 years old with acute or convalescent COVID-19. The DNA for the CDR3 is TGTGCCAGCTCCCTTAATCCGGGACAGGGTCTCTATGGCTACACCTTC. Amino acid sequence: CASSLNPGQGLYGYTF.